This T cell receptor beta chain was retrieved from a study of cytomegalovirus exposure and HLA in healthy donors. Points from the study as a whole: The majority of CMV-associated TCR beta chains were reported as apparently HLA-restricted in a later analysis. Roughly even sequencing depth across donors was the assumption behind the presence/absence analyses.

The PCR contained 60 Vbeta and 13 Jbeta primers. In the source study's methods: Per a later analysis, the number of unique TCR beta chains was some 75 million, of which some 9.9 million were shared. The table came from immunoSEQ multiplex PCR; TCRdb's copy has only in-frame clones and leaves some out. V and J calls and clone size come straight from that table; D and trimming were deduced from the DNA. The repertoire includes 100,000 to 150,000 clones, approximately 82% of them detected once, and about 3% sits in the top ten. On this clone: Its specificity is not known.

Sequencing input: PBMCs. The TCR was taken from a woman aged 18-30 years in good health and CMV-seropositive.

CDR3 sequence reads: CASRSWGGNTEAFF. CDR3 DNA: TGTGCCAGCAGGTCGTGGGGGGGGAACACTGAAGCTTTCTTT. V is TRBV27 and J is TRBJ1-1; tentatively, D is TRBD1 (5 bases). CDR3 length: 14 amino acids. The germline V and J ends were trimmed by 6 bases and 1 base, with 12 bases remaining between them. From germline, CDR1 is MNHEY and CDR2 SMNVEV (reference sequence).